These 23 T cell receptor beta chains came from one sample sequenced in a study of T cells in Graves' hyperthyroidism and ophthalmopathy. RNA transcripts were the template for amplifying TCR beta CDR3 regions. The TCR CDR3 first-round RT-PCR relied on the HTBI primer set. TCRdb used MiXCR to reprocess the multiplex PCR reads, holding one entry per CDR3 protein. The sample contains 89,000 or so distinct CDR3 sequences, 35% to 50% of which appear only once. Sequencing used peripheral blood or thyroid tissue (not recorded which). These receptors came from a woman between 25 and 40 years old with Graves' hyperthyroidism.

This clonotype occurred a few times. CDR3 amino acids: CSARDPRTPGAGELFF. In DNA form, the CDR3 reads TGCAGTGCTAGAGACCCCCGGACCCCGGGCGCCGGGGAGCTGTTTTTT. The chain couples TRBV20-1 to TRBJ2-2; D gene uncertain. Between the trimmed V and J ends, which lost 0 bases and 6 bases, there was a span of 17 bases. The CDR3 length is 16 residues. CDR1 and CDR2 from the germline V gene are DFQATT and SNEGSKA (reference sequence).

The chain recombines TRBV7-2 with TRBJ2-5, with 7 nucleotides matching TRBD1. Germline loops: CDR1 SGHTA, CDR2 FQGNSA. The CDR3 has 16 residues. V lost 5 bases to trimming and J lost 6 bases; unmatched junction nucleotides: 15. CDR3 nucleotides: TGTGCCAGCAGCAACCGACAGGGTGGGGGCTACAAGACCCAGTACTTC. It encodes CASSNRQGGGYKTQYF. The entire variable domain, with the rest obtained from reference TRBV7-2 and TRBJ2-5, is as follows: GAGVSQSPSNKVTEKGKDVELRCDPISGHTALYWYRQSLGQGLEFLIYFQGNSAPDKSGLPSDRFSAERTGGSVSTLTIQRTQQEDSAVYLCASSNRQGGGYKTQYFGPGTRLLVL.

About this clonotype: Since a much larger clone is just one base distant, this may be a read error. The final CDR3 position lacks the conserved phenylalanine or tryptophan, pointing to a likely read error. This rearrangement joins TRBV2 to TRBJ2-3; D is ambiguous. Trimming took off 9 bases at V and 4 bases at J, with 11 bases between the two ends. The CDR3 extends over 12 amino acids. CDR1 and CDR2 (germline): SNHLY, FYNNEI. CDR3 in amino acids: CARAPPADTQYL. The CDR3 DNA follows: TGTGCCAGAGCTCCTCCCGCAGATACGCAGTATCTT.

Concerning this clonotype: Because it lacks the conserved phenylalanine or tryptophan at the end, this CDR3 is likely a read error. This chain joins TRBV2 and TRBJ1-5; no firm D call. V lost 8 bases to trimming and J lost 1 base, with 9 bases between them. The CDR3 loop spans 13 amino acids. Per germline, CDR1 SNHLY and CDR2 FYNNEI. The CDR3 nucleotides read TGTGCCAGCCGGGCAGACAGCAATCAGCCCCAGCATTGT. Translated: CASRADSNQPQHC.

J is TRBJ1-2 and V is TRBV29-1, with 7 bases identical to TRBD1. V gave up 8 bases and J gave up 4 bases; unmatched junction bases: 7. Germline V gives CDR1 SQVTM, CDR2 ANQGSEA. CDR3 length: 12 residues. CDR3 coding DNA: TGCAGCCAACCGACAGGGACCTATGGCTACACCTTC. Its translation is CSQPTGTYGYTF.

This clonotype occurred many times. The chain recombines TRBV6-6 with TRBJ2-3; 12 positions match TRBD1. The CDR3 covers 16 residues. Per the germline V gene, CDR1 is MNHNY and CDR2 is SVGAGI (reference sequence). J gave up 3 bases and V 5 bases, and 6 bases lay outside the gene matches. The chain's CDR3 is CASSGAGQGATDTQYF. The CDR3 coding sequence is TGTGCCAGCAGTGGAGCGGGACAGGGGGCAACAGATACGCAGTATTTT.

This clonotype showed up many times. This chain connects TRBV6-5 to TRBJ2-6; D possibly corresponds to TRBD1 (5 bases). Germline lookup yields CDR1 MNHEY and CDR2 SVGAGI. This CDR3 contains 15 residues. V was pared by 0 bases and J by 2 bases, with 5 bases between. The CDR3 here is CASSYSRAGANVLTF. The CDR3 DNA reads TGTGCCAGCAGTTACTCCAGGGCTGGGGCCAACGTCCTGACTTTC.

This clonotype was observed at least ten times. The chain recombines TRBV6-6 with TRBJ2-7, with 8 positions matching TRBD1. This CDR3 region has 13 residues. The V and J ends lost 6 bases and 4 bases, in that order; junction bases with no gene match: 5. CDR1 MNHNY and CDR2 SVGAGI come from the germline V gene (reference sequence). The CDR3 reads CASRDRDRYEQYF. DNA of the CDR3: TGTGCCAGCAGGGACCGGGACAGGTACGAGCAGTACTTC.

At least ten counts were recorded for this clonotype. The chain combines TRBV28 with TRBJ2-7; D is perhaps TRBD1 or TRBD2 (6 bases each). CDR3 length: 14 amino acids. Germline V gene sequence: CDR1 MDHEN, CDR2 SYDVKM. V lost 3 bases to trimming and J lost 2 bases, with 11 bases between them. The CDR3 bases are TGTGCCAGCAGTTTTAGGGGGGTGGCCTACGAGCAGTACTTC. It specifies CASSFRGVAYEQYF.

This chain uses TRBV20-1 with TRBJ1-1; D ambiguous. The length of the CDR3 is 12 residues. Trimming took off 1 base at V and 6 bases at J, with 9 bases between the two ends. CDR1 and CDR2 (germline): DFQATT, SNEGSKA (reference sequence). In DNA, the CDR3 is TGCAGTGCTAGAGCCGGCGGTTCTGAAGCTTTCTTT. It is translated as CSARAGGSEAFF.

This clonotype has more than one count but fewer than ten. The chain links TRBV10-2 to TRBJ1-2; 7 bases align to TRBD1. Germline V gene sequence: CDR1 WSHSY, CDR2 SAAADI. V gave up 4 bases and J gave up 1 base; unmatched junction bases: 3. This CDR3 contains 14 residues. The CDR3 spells CASSGTGLNYGYTF. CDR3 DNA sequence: TGCGCCAGCAGTGGGACAGGCCTTAACTATGGCTACACCTTC.

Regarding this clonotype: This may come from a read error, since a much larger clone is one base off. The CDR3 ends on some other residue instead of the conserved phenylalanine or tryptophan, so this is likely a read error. The CDR3: CASTVIQAGELFS. CDR3 coding DNA: TGTGCCAGCACTGTTATTCAAGCCGGGGAGCTGTTTTCT. This chain joins TRBV2 and TRBJ2-2; no clear D gene. The germline gives CDR1 SNHLY, CDR2 FYNNEI. Deletions cut 7 bases from V and 6 bases from J, with 12 bases between. CDR3 length: 13 amino acids.

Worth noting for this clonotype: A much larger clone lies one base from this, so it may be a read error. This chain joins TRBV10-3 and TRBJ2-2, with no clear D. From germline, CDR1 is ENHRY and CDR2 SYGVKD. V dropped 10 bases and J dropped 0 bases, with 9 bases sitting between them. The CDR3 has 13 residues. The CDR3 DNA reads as TGTGCCAGCAAGAGGCCGAACACCGGGGAGCTGTTTTTT. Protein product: CASKRPNTGELFF.

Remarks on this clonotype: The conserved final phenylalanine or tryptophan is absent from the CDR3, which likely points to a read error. For the CDR3, the DNA is TGCGCCAGCAGCCTAAGGACAGAGGGCGTTGCGAACACTGAAGCTTTCTCT. Protein product: CASSLRTEGVANTEAFS. V and J are TRBV5-1 and TRBJ1-1; the D gene is possibly TRBD1 (6 bases). Germline-derived CDR1 and CDR2 are SGHRS and YFSETQ. Trimming cost V 4 bases and J 1 base, with 20 bases left between them. This CDR3 region has 17 residues.

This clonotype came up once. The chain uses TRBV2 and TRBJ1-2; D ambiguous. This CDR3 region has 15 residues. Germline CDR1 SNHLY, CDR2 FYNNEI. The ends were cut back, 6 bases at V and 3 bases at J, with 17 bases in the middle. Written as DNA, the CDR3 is TGTGCCAGCAGCCCCCAAGGCAGGTCCGACTATGGCTACACCTTC. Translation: CASSPQGRSDYGYTF. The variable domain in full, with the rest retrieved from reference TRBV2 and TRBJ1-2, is EPEVTQTPSHQVTQMGQEVILRCVPISNHLYFYWYRQILGQKVEFLVSFYNNEISEKSEIFDDQFSVERPDGSNFTLKIRSTKLEDSAMYFCASSPQGRSDYGYTFGSGTRLTVV.

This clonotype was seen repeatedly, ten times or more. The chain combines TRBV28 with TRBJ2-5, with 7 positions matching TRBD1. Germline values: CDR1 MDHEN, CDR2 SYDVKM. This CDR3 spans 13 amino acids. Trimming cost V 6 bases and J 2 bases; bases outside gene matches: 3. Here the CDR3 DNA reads TGTGCCAGCAGGATACAGGGGCAAGAGACCCAGTACTTC. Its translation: CASRIQGQETQYF.

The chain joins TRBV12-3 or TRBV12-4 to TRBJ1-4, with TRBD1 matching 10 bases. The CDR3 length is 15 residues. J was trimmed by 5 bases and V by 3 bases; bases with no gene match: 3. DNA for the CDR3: TGTGCCAGCAGTTTCTGGACAGGGGGAAATGAAAAACTGTTTTTT. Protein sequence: CASSFWTGGNEKLFF.

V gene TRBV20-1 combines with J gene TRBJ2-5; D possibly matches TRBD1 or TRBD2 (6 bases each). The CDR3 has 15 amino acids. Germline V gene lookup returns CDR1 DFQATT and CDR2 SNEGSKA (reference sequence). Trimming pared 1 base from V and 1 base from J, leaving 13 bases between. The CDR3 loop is CSARGGRGGQETQYF. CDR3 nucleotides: TGCAGTGCTAGAGGGGGCAGGGGAGGCCAAGAGACCCAGTACTTC.

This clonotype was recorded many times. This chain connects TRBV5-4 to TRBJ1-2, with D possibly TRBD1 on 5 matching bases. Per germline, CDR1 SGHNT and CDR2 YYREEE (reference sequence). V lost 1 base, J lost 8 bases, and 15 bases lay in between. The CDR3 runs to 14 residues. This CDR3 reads CASSLKGAQGGYTF. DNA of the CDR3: TGTGCCAGCAGCTTGAAAGGGGCCCAAGGGGGCTACACCTTC.

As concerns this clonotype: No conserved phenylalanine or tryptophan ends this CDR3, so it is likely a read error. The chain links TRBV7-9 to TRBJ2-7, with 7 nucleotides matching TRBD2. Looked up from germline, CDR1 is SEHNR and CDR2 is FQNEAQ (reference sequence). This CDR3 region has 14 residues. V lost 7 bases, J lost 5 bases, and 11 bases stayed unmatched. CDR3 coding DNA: TGTGCCAGCAAGGACCCGGTGGGGGGGGACGAGCAGTACCTC. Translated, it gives CASKDPVGGDEQYL.

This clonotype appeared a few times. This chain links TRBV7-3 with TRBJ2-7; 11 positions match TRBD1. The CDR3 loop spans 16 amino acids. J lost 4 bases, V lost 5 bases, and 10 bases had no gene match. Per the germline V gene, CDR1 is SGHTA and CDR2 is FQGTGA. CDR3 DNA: TGTGCCAGCAGCCCCCCCCCGGGACAGGGGGGTTACGAGCAGTACTTC. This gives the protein CASSPPPGQGGYEQYF.

Here the CDR3 DNA reads TGTGCCAGCAGCTCGGTAGCGGGAACCTACGAGCAGTACTTC. Its translation: CASSSVAGTYEQYF. The rearrangement links TRBV7-6 to TRBJ2-7; TRBD2 agrees at 8 bases. This CDR3 has 14 amino acids. Per germline, CDR1 SGHVS and CDR2 FNYEAQ. After removal of 4 bases from V and 2 bases from J, the junction contained 4 bases not matched to a gene.

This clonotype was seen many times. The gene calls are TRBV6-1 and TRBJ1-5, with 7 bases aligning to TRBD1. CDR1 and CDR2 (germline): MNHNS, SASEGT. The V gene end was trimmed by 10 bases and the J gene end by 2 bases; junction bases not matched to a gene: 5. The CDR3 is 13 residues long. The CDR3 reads CATLDRGNQPQHF. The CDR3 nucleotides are TGTGCCACCTTAGACAGGGGCAATCAGCCCCAGCATTTT.